This T cell receptor (beta chain) was sequenced in a study of OX40 agonist ivuxolimab in advanced cancers. The study's findings and limits: CD8+ T cells averaged more expanded clones than CD4+.

Trimming at V came to 4 bases and at J to 5 bases, leaving 10 bases not matched to a gene. The CDR3 length is 15 residues. Germline assignment: CDR1 SGHDN and CDR2 FVKESK. TCRdb's copy holds only in-frame clones and misses some; the assay was immunoSEQ multiplex PCR. The sample consists of 60,000 or so clones, more than 75% of them appearing once. As to this clone: Antigen specificity is unknown.

This TCR was recovered from an adult with an advanced solid tumor such as melanoma, head and neck, liver or kidney cancer. Sequencing was performed on CD4+ or CD8+ T cells sorted from blood, taken in a trial of the OX40 agonist ivuxolimab. J is TRBJ1-1 and V is TRBV14, with 7 bases aligning to TRBD1. CDR3 amino acids: CASSRHQGGRTEAFF. CDR3 DNA sequence: TGTGCCAGCAGCCGACATCAGGGGGGTCGGACTGAAGCTTTCTTT.